This paragraph covers one T cell receptor beta chain sequence. This entry comes from a study of blood T cell repertoires in COVID-19. Original methodology: Reference gene primer amplification gave estimated nucleated cell counts. Measured with immunoSEQ multiplex PCR; TCRdb has only the in-frame clones, and not every one. The DNA gave D and trimming, while V, J and clone size come from that table. The table includes under 400,000 clones, approximately 88% detected once. Per the germline V gene, CDR1 is LGHDT and CDR2 is YNNKEL (reference sequence). CDR3 size: 14 residues. V was pared by 4 bases and J by 5 bases, with 13 bases between.

The sequencing input was peripheral blood. This rearrangement joins TRBV3-1 (or the pseudogene TRBV3-2) to TRBJ2-3; D gene ambiguous. This sequence was found in a woman aged 30 to 39 with COVID-19, enrolled during active disease. The CDR3 DNA sequence: TGTGCCAGCAGCCGGAATGCCCCGGGAGATACGCAGTATTTT. It translates to CASSRNAPGDTQYF.